These 21 T cell receptor beta chains originate from one sample sequenced in a study of cytomegalovirus exposure and HLA in healthy donors. The PCR contained 60 Vbeta and 13 Jbeta primers. Libraries were prepared by immunoSEQ multiplex PCR; TCRdb keeps only in-frame clonotypes and omits some of them. The table lists about 200,000 clones, around 85% of them singletons. The sample was PBMCs. These receptors were taken from a man between 50 and 59 years old in good health and CMV-seronegative.

The chain has TRBV4-1 and TRBJ1-3; D uncertain. V was trimmed by 5 bases and J by 3 bases, leaving 14 bases between them. Germline V gene sequence: CDR1 MGHRA, CDR2 YSYEKL. This CDR3 contains 15 residues. The CDR3 spells CASSTQISNGNTIYF. CDR3 sequence (DNA): TGCGCCAGCAGCACACAGATCTCTAATGGAAACACCATATATTTT.

The V and J genes are TRBV30 and TRBJ2-5; 8 positions agree with TRBD2. Per germline, CDR1 GTSNPN and CDR2 SVGIG (reference sequence). CDR3 length: 14 amino acids. V dropped 2 bases and J dropped 6; count of bases not matched to a gene: 8. CDR3 nucleotide sequence: TGTGCCTGGAGTTCCCCAGCGGGAGAACAGACCCAGTACTTC. Translated: CAWSSPAGEQTQYF.

V gene TRBV28 combines with J gene TRBJ2-2, with a possible D match to TRBD1 (5 bases). Germline values: CDR1 MDHEN, CDR2 SYDVKM. Trimming took off 3 bases at V and 6 bases at J, with 11 bases between the two ends. CDR3 size: 14 residues. CDR3 in DNA: TGTGCCAGCAGTTTTAGGCGCAGGGCCGGGGAGCTGTTTTTT. Protein sequence: CASSFRRRAGELFF.

The chain carries TRBV7-2 and TRBJ1-1, with D perhaps matching TRBD1 (5 bases). Between the trimmed V and J ends, which lost 0 bases and 7 bases, there was a span of 15 bases. This CDR3 is built from 15 residues. Per germline, CDR1 SGHTA and CDR2 FQGNSA. The CDR3 spells CASSLAGQGLLEAFF. The CDR3 DNA reads TGTGCCAGCAGCTTAGCAGGGCAGGGCCTCCTTGAAGCTTTCTTT.

The chain employs TRBV7-3 and TRBJ2-5; TRBD1 matches 7 bases. Trimming cost V 2 bases and J 4 bases; bases outside gene matches: 4. Looked up from germline, CDR1 is SGHTA and CDR2 is FQGTGA. CDR3 size: 14 residues. CDR3 nucleotides: TGTGCCAGCAGCTTAGAAGGGGGCTTAGAGACCCAGTACTTC. It translates to CASSLEGGLETQYF.

This sequence joins TRBV27 and TRBJ2-5, with D maybe TRBD1 (6 bases). CDR1 is MNHEY and CDR2 is SMNVEV in the germline V gene (reference sequence). The germline V and J ends were trimmed by 2 bases and 4 bases, with 23 bases remaining between them. The CDR3 has 18 amino acids. The CDR3 here is CASSLPRDPRRTAETQYF. The CDR3 region has the DNA TGTGCCAGCAGTTTACCCCGGGACCCAAGGAGGACAGCAGAGACCCAGTACTTC.

The V gene is TRBV2, the J gene TRBJ1-4; maybe TRBD1 (5 bases). The V end lost 6 bases, the J end lost 1 base, and 15 bases lay between the germline ends. The CDR3 extends over 16 amino acids. Germline-derived CDR1 and CDR2 are SNHLY and FYNNEI. CDR3 region: CASRLLGLGTNEKLFF. CDR3 bases: TGTGCCAGCAGGCTATTGGGGCTCGGAACTAATGAAAAACTGTTTTTT.

This chain uses TRBV7-9 with TRBJ2-1; TRBD2 matches at 11 bases. The V gene end was trimmed by 5 bases and the J gene end by 8 bases; junction bases not matched to a gene: 8. Per germline, CDR1 SEHNR and CDR2 FQNEAQ (reference sequence). The CDR3 runs to 15 residues. CDR3 bases: TGTGCCAGCAGCACTCCGAGACTAGCGGGATATGAGCAGTTCTTC. The encoded protein is CASSTPRLAGYEQFF. Supplemented by reference TRBV7-9 and TRBJ2-1, the full variable domain reads DTGVSQNPRHKITKRGQNVTFRCDPISEHNRLYWYRQTLGQGPEFLTYFQNEAQLEKSRLLSDRFSAERPKGSFSTLEIQRTEQGDSAMYLCASSTPRLAGYEQFFGPGTRLTVL.

The V call is TRBV11-3, the J call TRBJ2-1, with D possibly being TRBD1 (5 bases). This CDR3 has 15 amino acids. CDR1 is SGHNT and CDR2 is YENEEA in the germline V gene. Trimming shortened V by 4 bases and J by 5 bases, and 15 bases separated the two germline ends. CDR3 sequence: CASSWGRAGNNEQFF. The DNA for the CDR3 is TGTGCCAGCAGCTGGGGCAGAGCTGGGAACAATGAGCAGTTCTTC.

The gene calls are TRBV6-5 and TRBJ2-7, with 8 bases that match TRBD1. V trimming: 6 bases; J trimming: 6 bases; junction bases outside the gene matches: 10. CDR3 size: 14 residues. The V gene's germline CDR1 is MNHEY and CDR2 SVGAGI. This CDR3 is CASRPGQGSTEQYF. The CDR3 coding sequence is TGTGCCAGCAGGCCCGGACAGGGCTCAACCGAGCAGTACTTC.

The genes are TRBV15 and TRBJ2-7; 8 nucleotides line up with TRBD2. CDR3 length equals 15 residues. V lost 0 bases and J lost 4; bases outside the gene matches: 5. Germline CDR1 and CDR2: LNHNV and YYDKDF (reference sequence). CDR3 DNA: TGTGCCACCAGCAGAGATAGGACTAGCTGGTACGAGCAGTACTTC. Residues: CATSRDRTSWYEQYF. The full variable domain, in which reference TRBV15 and TRBJ2-7 provide the parts outside the CDR3, is DAMVIQNPRYQVTQFGKPVTLSCSQTLNHNVMYWYQQKSSQAPKLLFHYYDKDFNNEADTPDNFQSRRPNTSFCFLDIRSPGLGDTAMYLCATSRDRTSWYEQYFGPGTRLTVT.

The rearrangement links TRBV19 to TRBJ2-5; the match to TRBD1 covers 10 bases. CDR3 length: 16 residues. V was pared by 6 bases and J by 4 bases, with 11 bases of the junction left unmatched. CDR1 and CDR2 (germline): LNHDA, SQIVND (reference sequence). CDR3 DNA: TGTGCCAGTAGCGGGGATTCGGACAGGGGGGGAGAGACCCAGTACTTC. It is translated as CASSGDSDRGGETQYF.

The CDR3 loop reads CASSVEGASREQYF. The CDR3 bases are TGTGCCAGCAGCGTAGAGGGAGCGTCACGCGAGCAGTACTTC. The V gene is TRBV9, the J gene TRBJ2-7, with D maybe TRBD2 (5 bases). The V and J ends lost 0 bases and 6 bases respectively, with 13 bases between them. Germline V gives CDR1 SGDLS, CDR2 YYNGEE. The CDR3 runs 14 residues.

This clone was recorded a few times. The V gene is TRBV28, the J gene TRBJ1-4; 9 bases line up with TRBD1. The CDR3 runs 17 residues. Germline V gene lookup returns CDR1 MDHEN and CDR2 SYDVKM. Trimming at V came to 6 bases and at J to 5 bases, leaving 13 bases not matched to a gene. DNA for the CDR3: TGTGCCAGCAGGGCAATAGGGACAGGGTGGTCGAATGAAAAACTGTTTTTT. Translation gives CASRAIGTGWSNEKLFF.

The DNA for the CDR3 is TGTGCCATCAGTGATTGGGGACAGCAGAATGGCTACACCTTC. Residues: CAISDWGQQNGYTF. The J gene is TRBJ1-2, the V gene TRBV10-3, with 7 bases identical to TRBD1. Losses at the gene ends were 3 bases for V and 6 bases for J; bases not matched to a gene: 7. Germline assignment: CDR1 ENHRY and CDR2 SYGVKD. The length of the CDR3 is 14 residues.

This rearrangement joins TRBV10-2 to TRBJ2-2, with TRBD2 matching 8 bases. This CDR3 has 14 residues. With 5 bases clipped from V and 7 bases from J, the junction kept 6 bases outside the gene matches. Germline-derived CDR1 and CDR2 are WSHSY and SAAADI. CDR3 bases: TGCGCCAGCAGTCCGGGACTAGTGAACGGGGAGCTGTTTTTT. This sequence encodes CASSPGLVNGELFF.

This chain joins TRBV7-7 and TRBJ2-5; 8 bases fit TRBD2. The CDR3 spans 15 residues. J lost 5 bases, V lost 1 base, and 6 bases had no gene match. The germline V gene encodes CDR1 SSHAT and CDR2 FNYEAQ (reference sequence). In DNA form, the CDR3 reads TGTGCCAGCAGCTTAGAAGGCGGGGGGTGGGAGACCCAGTACTTC. Residues: CASSLEGGGWETQYF.

V usage is TRBV10-3 and J usage is TRBJ2-5; 10 bases are shared with TRBD1. The better agreement between TRBJ2-7 and the DNA end casts doubt on the J call. This CDR3 contains 16 residues. Germline V gene lookup returns CDR1 ENHRY and CDR2 SYGVKD. CDR3 coding DNA: TGTGCCATCAGTGAGTCGGAGAGGACAGGGGGGGACGAGCAGTACTTC. It codes for CAISESERTGGDEQYF.

The chain carries TRBV4-3 and TRBJ1-5; no clear D gene. The CDR3 covers 16 residues. CDR1 is LGHNA, CDR2 YSLEER, per germline. Trimming took 0 bases from V and 3 from J, leaving 12 bases between them. CDR3 in amino acids: CASSQEASFLNQPQHF. CDR3 bases: TGCGCCAGCAGCCAAGAGGCCAGTTTTCTCAATCAGCCCCAGCATTTT.

V and J are TRBV12-2 and TRBJ2-7; the table's D call, TRBD2, has no DNA check behind it. TRBV12-2 is a recognized pseudogene. The CDR3 has 14 amino acids. The CDR3 spells CASRQFFLAREQYF. The CDR3 DNA follows: TGTGCAAGTCGCCAGTTTTTTCTAGCGCGCGAGCAGTACTTC.

This sequence joins TRBV2 and TRBJ2-2; 7 positions agree with TRBD1. V lost 2 bases, J lost 4 bases, and 7 bases stayed unmatched. CDR1 SNHLY and CDR2 FYNNEI come from the germline V gene. The CDR3 consists of 16 residues. The DNA of the CDR3 is TGTGCCAGCAGTGAAAGAGGGCAGGGGGTCACCGGGGAGCTGTTTTTT. As protein: CASSERGQGVTGELFF.